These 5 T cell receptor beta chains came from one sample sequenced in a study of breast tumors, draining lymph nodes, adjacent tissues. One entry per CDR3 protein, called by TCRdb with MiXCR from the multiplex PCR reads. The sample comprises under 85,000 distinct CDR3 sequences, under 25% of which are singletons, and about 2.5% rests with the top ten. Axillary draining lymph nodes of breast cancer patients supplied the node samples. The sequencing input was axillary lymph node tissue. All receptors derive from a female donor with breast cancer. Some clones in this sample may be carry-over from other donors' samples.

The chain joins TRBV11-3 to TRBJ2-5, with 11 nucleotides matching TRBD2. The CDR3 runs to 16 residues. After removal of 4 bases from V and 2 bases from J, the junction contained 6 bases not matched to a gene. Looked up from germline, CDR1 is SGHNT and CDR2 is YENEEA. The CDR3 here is CASSSPGLAVQETQYF. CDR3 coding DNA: TGTGCCAGCAGCTCCCCGGGACTAGCGGTTCAAGAGACCCAGTACTTC. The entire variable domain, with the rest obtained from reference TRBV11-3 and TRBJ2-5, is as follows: EAGVVQSPRYKIIEKKQPVAFWCNPISGHNTLYWYLQNLGQGPELLIRYENEEAVDDSQLPKDRFSAERLKGVDSTLKIQPAELGDSAVYLCASSSPGLAVQETQYFGPGTRLLVL.

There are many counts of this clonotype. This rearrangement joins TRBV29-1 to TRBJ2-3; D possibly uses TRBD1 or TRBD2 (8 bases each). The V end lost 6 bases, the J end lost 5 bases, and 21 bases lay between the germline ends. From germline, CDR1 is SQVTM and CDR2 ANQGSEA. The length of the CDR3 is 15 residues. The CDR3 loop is CSVGGDRTFRDTQYF. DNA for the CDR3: TGCAGCGTCGGGGGGGACAGGACGTTCAGAGATACGCAGTATTTT.

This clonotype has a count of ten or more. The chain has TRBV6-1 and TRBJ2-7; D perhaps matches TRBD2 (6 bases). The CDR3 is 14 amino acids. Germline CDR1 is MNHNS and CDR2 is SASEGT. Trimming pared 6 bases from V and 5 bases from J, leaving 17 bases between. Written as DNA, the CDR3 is TGTGCCAGCAGGATAGCGGCTTCTATCCACGAGCAGTACTTC. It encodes CASRIAASIHEQYF.

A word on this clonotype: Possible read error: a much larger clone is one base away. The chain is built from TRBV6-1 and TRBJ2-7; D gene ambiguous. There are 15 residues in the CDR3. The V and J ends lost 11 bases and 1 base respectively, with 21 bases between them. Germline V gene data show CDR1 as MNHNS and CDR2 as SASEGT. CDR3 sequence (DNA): TGTGCCTGCTGGGTATCGGGTACCGGATCCTACGAGCAGTACTTC. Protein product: CACWVSGTGSYEQYF.

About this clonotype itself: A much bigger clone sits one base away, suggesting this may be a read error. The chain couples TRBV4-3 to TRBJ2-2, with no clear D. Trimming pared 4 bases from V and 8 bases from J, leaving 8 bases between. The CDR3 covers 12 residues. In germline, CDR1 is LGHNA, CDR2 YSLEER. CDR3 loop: CASSRLGGELFF. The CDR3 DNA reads TGCGCCAGCAGCCGTTTAGGAGGGGAGCTGTTTTTT.